Presented here are 15 T cell receptor beta chains from one specimen sequenced in a study of cytomegalovirus exposure and HLA in healthy donors. Primers for the PCR totalled 60 Vbeta and 13 Jbeta. TCRdb's copy holds only in-frame clones and misses some; the assay was immunoSEQ multiplex PCR. The table includes some 140,000 clones, over 65% detected once. Material for sequencing was PBMCs. The receptor set was obtained from a man aged 35 to 55 in good health and CMV-seronegative.

The chain has TRBV19 and TRBJ1-2, with D hard to call. Trimming left V 1 base short and J 8 bases short, with 17 bases between. From germline, CDR1 is LNHDA and CDR2 SQIVND (reference sequence). This CDR3 comprises 15 residues. The CDR3 DNA is TGTGCCAGTAGTATAGCTCTTGGCGGCAGCCGAGGCTACACCTTC. Its protein is CASSIALGGSRGYTF.

V usage is TRBV7-9 and J usage is TRBJ2-3; D not resolved. From germline, CDR1 is SEHNR and CDR2 FQNEAQ (reference sequence). CDR3 length: 15 amino acids. Trimming took 0 bases from V and 3 from J, leaving 10 bases between them. CDR3 loop: CASSLAQVVTDTQYF. As DNA, the CDR3 is TGTGCCAGCAGCTTAGCCCAAGTAGTTACAGATACGCAGTATTTT.

The chain is built from TRBV7-3 and TRBJ2-5; 7 bases agree with TRBD2. With 5 bases clipped from V and 2 bases from J, the junction kept 5 bases outside the gene matches. The CDR3 contains 14 residues. Germline loops: CDR1 SGHTA, CDR2 FQGTGA. The CDR3 nucleotides are TGTGCCAGCAGCCAAGGGCGGGGGCAAGAGACCCAGTACTTC. Protein sequence: CASSQGRGQETQYF. Full variable domain (outside the CDR3, taken from reference TRBV7-3 and TRBJ2-5): GAGVSQTPSNKVTEKGKYVELRCDPISGHTALYWYRQSLGQGPEFLIYFQGTGAADDSGLPNDRFFAVRPEGSVSTLKIQRTERGDSAVYLCASSQGRGQETQYFGPGTRLLVL.

V is TRBV5-1 and J is TRBJ2-1; a possible D gene is TRBD2 (6 bases). The CDR3 has 15 residues. Per the germline V gene, CDR1 is SGHRS and CDR2 is YFSETQ. With 0 bases removed from V and 0 bases from J, the gap between germline ends came to 7 bases. The DNA for the CDR3 is TGCGCCAGCAGCTTGGACGGGGGCTCCTACAATGAGCAGTTCTTC. This translates into CASSLDGGSYNEQFF.

This chain connects TRBV5-4 to TRBJ1-1; D call uncertain. Germline lookup yields CDR1 SGHNT and CDR2 YYREEE (reference sequence). With 3 bases removed from V and 1 base from J, the gap between germline ends came to 10 bases. The CDR3 spans 14 residues. CDR3 residues: CASSSPSGNTEAFF. The CDR3 DNA reads TGTGCCAGCAGCTCTCCCTCAGGGAACACTGAAGCTTTCTTT.

The chain uses TRBV5-1 and TRBJ2-7; D may be TRBD2 (6 bases). With 3 bases removed from V and 6 bases from J, the gap between germline ends came to 28 bases. Germline values: CDR1 SGHRS, CDR2 YFSETQ. The CDR3 sequence is 18 residues long. The CDR3 region is CASSSEDEGVGGDGEQYF. Written as DNA, the CDR3 is TGCGCCAGCAGCTCCGAAGATGAAGGGGTCGGGGGTGACGGCGAGCAGTACTTC.

V gene TRBV4-1 combines with J gene TRBJ2-1; no reliable D call. Trimming took off 0 bases at V and 11 bases at J, with 20 bases between the two ends. The CDR3 has 16 residues. From germline, CDR1 is MGHRA and CDR2 YSYEKL. The CDR3 is CASSQDQTTTAVKQFF. The CDR3 DNA follows: TGCGCCAGCAGCCAAGACCAGACCACCACAGCTGTTAAGCAGTTCTTC.

The gene calls are TRBV7-3 and TRBJ2-5, with 11 bases aligning to TRBD2. The CDR3 covers 13 residues. The J segment lost 3 bases and the V segment lost 6 bases, leaving 0 bases of the junction unmatched. Per germline, CDR1 SGHTA and CDR2 FQGTGA. The CDR3 sequence: CASRGLAEETQYF. In DNA, the CDR3 is TGTGCCAGCAGGGGACTAGCGGAAGAGACCCAGTACTTC.

The chain has TRBV7-3 and TRBJ2-1; TRBD2 might be the D (7 bases). CDR1 SGHTA and CDR2 FQGTGA come from the germline V gene. This CDR3 region has 15 residues. The V end was cut by 5 bases, the J end by 3 bases, with 14 bases between. The CDR3 DNA reads as TGTGCCAGCAGCCCAAAGGGGGGGTACTACAATGAGCAGTTCTTC. Translating it yields CASSPKGGYYNEQFF.

The chain joins TRBV7-9 to TRBJ2-7; 12 nucleotides agree with TRBD2. V gave up 6 bases and J gave up 5 bases; unmatched junction bases: 5. The CDR3 spans 14 residues. CDR1 and CDR2 from the germline V gene are SEHNR and FQNEAQ (reference sequence). The CDR3: CASSLLAGGHEQYF. The CDR3 DNA reads as TGTGCCAGCAGTTTACTAGCGGGGGGTCACGAGCAGTACTTC.

This chain links TRBV5-1 with TRBJ1-4, with 9 bases lining up with TRBD1. The germline V gene has CDR1 SGHRS and CDR2 YFSETQ. This CDR3 has 14 amino acids. Unmatched junction bases numbered 4, after V lost 3 bases and J lost 7 bases. This CDR3 is CASSSGTGTEKLFF. The CDR3 DNA reads as TGCGCCAGCAGCTCCGGGACAGGGACTGAAAAACTGTTTTTT. Supplemented by reference TRBV5-1 and TRBJ1-4, the full variable domain reads KAGVTQTPRYLIKTRGQQVTLSCSPISGHRSVSWYQQTPGQGLQFLFEYFSETQRNKGNFPGRFSGRQFSNSRSEMNVSTLELGDSALYLCASSSGTGTEKLFFGSGTQLSVL.

V is TRBV4-1 and J is TRBJ2-5, with 7 bases that match TRBD1. The V and J ends lost 5 bases and 1 base, in that order; junction bases with no gene match: 10. The germline gives CDR1 MGHRA, CDR2 YSYEKL. The CDR3 sequence is 16 residues long. The CDR3 here is CASSSPRQGLQETQYF. Written as DNA, the CDR3 is TGCGCCAGCAGCTCCCCTCGACAGGGCCTCCAAGAGACCCAGTACTTC.

This sequence joins TRBV5-1 and TRBJ2-6, with 7 bases matching TRBD2. V shed 2 bases, J shed 2 bases, and the junction held 7 bases outside the gene matches. This CDR3 has 17 amino acids. The V gene's germline CDR1 is SGHRS and CDR2 YFSETQ. CDR3 amino acids: CASSLPQAGTGANVLTF. The CDR3 DNA is TGCGCCAGCAGCTTACCCCAAGCGGGGACTGGGGCCAACGTCCTGACTTTC.

This clone showed up just a few times. The chain uses TRBV6-1 and TRBJ2-1; 9 positions match TRBD2. The ends lost 0 bases at V and 8 bases at J; junction bases unmatched: 8. Per the germline V gene, CDR1 is MNHNS and CDR2 is SASEGT. The CDR3 consists of 16 residues. CDR3 sequence: CASSEAVGGGADEQFF. The CDR3 nucleotides read TGTGCCAGCAGTGAAGCCGTTGGCGGGGGGGCGGATGAGCAGTTCTTC.

The chain recombines TRBV15 with TRBJ2-3; TRBD2 matches at 12 bases. Germline values: CDR1 LNHNV, CDR2 YYDKDF (reference sequence). This CDR3 region has 16 residues. The ends lost 4 bases at V and 4 bases at J; junction bases unmatched: 6. The CDR3 loop reads CATSTRLAGDPDTQYF. CDR3 bases: TGTGCCACCAGCACTCGACTAGCGGGAGACCCAGATACGCAGTATTTT. The full variable domain, rest sourced from reference TRBV15 and TRBJ2-3, is DAMVIQNPRYQVTQFGKPVTLSCSQTLNHNVMYWYQQKSSQAPKLLFHYYDKDFNNEADTPDNFQSRRPNTSFCFLDIRSPGLGDTAMYLCATSTRLAGDPDTQYFGPGTRLTVL.